The 11 T cell receptor beta chains given below trace back to one sample, sequenced in a study of blood T cell repertoires in COVID-19. The method was immunoSEQ multiplex PCR; TCRdb's version includes in-frame clones alone and lacks a portion of them. The sample holds some 80,000 clones; over 85% are singletons and the top ten take 15% to 20%. Sequencing used peripheral blood. These receptors originate from a woman older than 75 with active or convalescent COVID-19.

V gene TRBV10-3 combines with J gene TRBJ1-2; D possibly corresponds to TRBD1 (5 bases). The CDR3 length is 15 residues. The V and J ends lost 3 bases and 6 bases respectively, with 17 bases between them. Germline-derived CDR1 and CDR2 are ENHRY and SYGVKD. CDR3 in amino acids: CAISDGGDFRNGYTF. CDR3 in DNA: TGTGCCATCAGTGATGGCGGGGACTTTAGGAATGGCTACACCTTC.

The chain uses TRBV7-6 and TRBJ1-4; D might be TRBD1 (5 bases). V lost 4 bases and J lost 10, with 19 bases in between. CDR3 length: 15 residues. Per germline, CDR1 SGHVS and CDR2 FNYEAQ. The CDR3 is CASSSTTGTSSKLFF. CDR3 bases: TGTGCCAGCAGCTCAACGACCGGGACTTCCTCAAAACTGTTTTTT.

V usage is TRBV2 and J usage is TRBJ2-7; 9 bases are shared with TRBD2. From germline, CDR1 is SNHLY and CDR2 FYNNEI. The CDR3 has 17 residues. J gave up 0 bases and V 1 base, and 7 bases lay outside the gene matches. The CDR3 reads CASSEGPTSGSSYEQYF. DNA for the CDR3: TGTGCCAGCAGTGAAGGTCCGACTAGCGGTTCCTCCTACGAGCAGTACTTC. The whole variable domain, filled in from reference TRBV2 and TRBJ2-7, reads EPEVTQTPSHQVTQMGQEVILRCVPISNHLYFYWYRQILGQKVEFLVSFYNNEISEKSEIFDDQFSVERPDGSNFTLKIRSTKLEDSAMYFCASSEGPTSGSSYEQYFGPGTRLTVT.

The gene calls are TRBV27 and TRBJ2-7; TRBD1 matches at 7 bases. CDR1 MNHEY and CDR2 SMNVEV come from the germline V gene (reference sequence). CDR3 length: 16 amino acids. V dropped 6 bases and J dropped 5; count of bases not matched to a gene: 16. The CDR3 region is CASRIKTGLANHEQYF. The CDR3 DNA sequence: TGTGCCAGCAGGATAAAGACAGGGTTAGCTAACCACGAGCAGTACTTC.

The chain uses TRBV27 and TRBJ1-3; no definite D call. V lost 6 bases and J lost 1, with 13 bases in between. Germline-derived CDR1 and CDR2 are MNHEY and SMNVEV (reference sequence). The CDR3 extends over 15 amino acids. The CDR3 reads CASRPLQFSGNTIYF. CDR3 coding DNA: TGTGCCAGCAGACCCTTACAATTTTCTGGAAACACCATATATTTT.

The rearrangement uses TRBV5-6 and TRBJ2-7; 11 nucleotides agree with TRBD1. Germline values: CDR1 SGHDT, CDR2 YYEEEE. Trimming took 3 bases from V and 3 from J; bases not matched to a gene: 5. This CDR3 spans 15 amino acids. CDR3 amino acids: CASSSPGQGDYEQYF. DNA of the CDR3: TGTGCCAGCAGCTCACCGGGACAGGGGGACTACGAGCAGTACTTC.

The chain uses TRBV7-9 and TRBJ2-2; tentative D call: TRBD1 (6 bases). The CDR3 loop spans 16 amino acids. The V gene's germline CDR1 is SEHNR and CDR2 FQNEAQ (reference sequence). Trimming left V 4 bases short and J 7 bases short, with 19 bases between. The CDR3 here is CASSSVGTRGSGELFF. The CDR3 DNA follows: TGTGCCAGCAGCTCAGTAGGGACCAGGGGAAGCGGGGAGCTGTTTTTT.

The rearrangement links TRBV29-1 to TRBJ1-2; 9 bases line up with TRBD1. Germline V CDR1 and CDR2: SQVTM, ANQGSEA. The CDR3 has 12 amino acids. V was clipped by 6 bases and J by 3 bases; unmatched bases: 2. The DNA of the CDR3 is TGCAGCGTACAGGGGGCAGACTATGGCTACACCTTC. It specifies CSVQGADYGYTF.

This clone was counted only a few times. The chain employs TRBV2 and TRBJ2-3, with a weak D call TRBD1 (6 bases). This CDR3 region has 15 residues. V was trimmed by 6 bases and J by 0 bases, leaving 13 bases between them. The V gene's germline CDR1 is SNHLY and CDR2 FYNNEI. The DNA for the CDR3 is TGTGCCAGCAGGGAACAGGGATTTAGCACAGATACGCAGTATTTT. Translated: CASREQGFSTDTQYF.

The J gene is TRBJ1-2, the V gene TRBV5-6, with 8 bases that match TRBD1. V dropped 4 bases and J dropped 4; count of bases not matched to a gene: 0. Germline V CDR1 and CDR2: SGHDT, YYEEEE. The CDR3 totals 12 residues. CDR3 loop: CASSTGGYGYTF. The CDR3 nucleotides read TGTGCCAGCAGCACAGGGGGCTATGGCTACACCTTC.

The chain recombines TRBV7-2 with TRBJ1-5, with D perhaps matching TRBD1 (5 bases). CDR3 length equals 15 residues. The V gene lost 2 bases and the J gene lost 2 bases, with 10 bases spanning the gap. Germline V gene sequence: CDR1 SGHTA, CDR2 FQGNSA. The CDR3 sequence: CASSLSRAGNQPQHF. The CDR3 coding sequence is TGTGCCAGCAGCTTATCCAGGGCGGGCAATCAGCCCCAGCATTTT.